The 24 T cell receptor beta chains below were found in one sample sequenced in a study of response to subunit inactivated influenza vaccine. TCRdb reanalysed the RT-PCR reads using MiXCR and keeps one entry per CDR3 protein. This sample has a few hundred thousand distinct CDR3 sequences, with approximately 7.7% found just once. The source material was PBMCs from blood, sampled approximately 25 months after vaccination. These receptor sequences come from a man between 50 and 69 years old who received an inactivated influenza vaccine.

This clonotype was counted a few times. This chain joins TRBV7-2 and TRBJ1-4, with D unclear. V lost 4 bases and J 3 bases, leaving 15 bases between the germline ends. CDR1 and CDR2 from the germline V gene are SGHTA and FQGNSA. The CDR3 covers 16 residues. DNA of the CDR3: TGTGCCAGCAGCTCAGCCGTTGGGAGAGCTAATGAAAAACTGTTTTTT. Encoded protein: CASSSAVGRANEKLFF.

The J gene is TRBJ2-1, the V gene TRBV19; a weak D match, TRBD2 (6 bases). Germline lookup yields CDR1 LNHDA and CDR2 SQIVND (reference sequence). This CDR3 contains 13 residues. V lost 11 bases and J lost 5, with 16 bases in between. As DNA, the CDR3 is TGTGCCTCTGCTAGCGAAAAAAACAATGAGCAGTTCTTC. It translates to CASASEKNNEQFF.

This clonotype was counted only a few times. The rearrangement links TRBV5-1 to TRBJ1-2, with D hard to call. The CDR3 is 14 amino acids. Per germline, CDR1 SGHRS and CDR2 YFSETQ. Trimming stripped 4 bases from V and 8 bases from J, with 18 bases between. CDR3 amino acids: CASSPGLATLGYTF. CDR3 nucleotides: TGCGCCAGCAGCCCGGGCCTGGCCACTTTGGGCTACACCTTC.

This clonotype was observed a handful of times. The chain recombines TRBV6-1 with TRBJ2-5; D gene unclear. V lost 6 bases to trimming and J lost 0 bases, with 8 bases between them. The CDR3 has 13 amino acids. CDR1 is MNHNS, CDR2 SASEGT, per germline. The CDR3: CASSVVDQETQYF. The CDR3 DNA sequence: TGTGCCAGCAGCGTTGTAGACCAAGAGACCCAGTACTTC.

The CDR3 nucleotides are TGTGCCAGCAGCCCCTTCGAGGGACTCCCCTACGAGCAGTACTTC. The encoded protein is CASSPFEGLPYEQYF. The rearrangement joins TRBV14 to TRBJ2-7, with D possibly being TRBD2 (6 bases). Germline V gene data show CDR1 as SGHDN and CDR2 as FVKESK. Between the trimmed V and J ends, which lost 4 bases and 2 bases, there was a span of 15 bases. The CDR3 has 15 amino acids.

This clonotype showed up just a few times. V and J are TRBV7-2 and TRBJ2-2; 8 bases match TRBD1. In germline, CDR1 is SGHTA, CDR2 FQGNSA. The CDR3 extends over 14 amino acids. V shed 6 bases, J shed 6 bases, and the junction held 6 bases outside the gene matches. The CDR3 DNA reads TGTGCCAGCAGAAACGGACAGGGTGCCGGGGAGCTGTTTTTT. Amino acid sequence: CASRNGQGAGELFF.

This clonotype was counted at least ten times. V gene TRBV12-3 or TRBV12-4 combines with J gene TRBJ1-1; D is unresolved. This CDR3 has 13 residues. V lost 3 bases and J lost 4, with 9 bases in between. CDR3: CASSLGGFTEAFF. The CDR3, as DNA: TGTGCCAGCAGTTTGGGTGGGTTCACTGAAGCTTTCTTT.

This clonotype has a handful of counts. The chain employs TRBV27 and TRBJ2-7; a weak D match, TRBD2 (7 bases). Germline CDR1 MNHEY, CDR2 SMNVEV (reference sequence). The CDR3 runs to 15 residues. V shed 1 base and J shed 5 bases, with 15 bases lying between them. Here the CDR3 DNA reads TGTGCCAGCAGTTTATTGTCAGTAGGGGGGGACGAGCAGTACTTC. Its protein is CASSLLSVGGDEQYF.

V and J are TRBV4-1 and TRBJ1-5, with D possibly matching TRBD1 (5 bases). The CDR3 contains 18 residues. V was cut by 0 bases and J by 0 bases, with 15 bases left in between. CDR1 is MGHRA and CDR2 is YSYEKL in the germline V gene. This CDR3 is CASSQDGRGWGSNQPQHF. CDR3 DNA: TGCGCCAGCAGCCAAGATGGGAGGGGTTGGGGTAGCAATCAGCCCCAGCATTTT.

The sample holds a few counts of this clonotype. The chain carries TRBV28 and TRBJ2-7, with a weak D call TRBD2 (6 bases). Germline lookup yields CDR1 MDHEN and CDR2 SYDVKM. CDR3 length equals 14 residues. Trimming stripped 7 bases from V and 0 bases from J, with 13 bases between. CDR3 loop: CASMGGLHSYEQYF. The CDR3, as DNA: TGTGCCAGCATGGGAGGACTCCACTCCTACGAGCAGTACTTC.

A few counts support this clonotype. The chain uses TRBV20-1 and TRBJ2-5; D remains unclear. This CDR3 spans 11 amino acids. CDR1 and CDR2 (germline): DFQATT, SNEGSKA (reference sequence). V was shortened by 5 bases and J by 5 bases, with 9 bases between the two germline ends. CDR3 loop: CSAPTVETQYF. In nucleotides, the CDR3 is TGCAGTGCTCCGACGGTGGAGACCCAGTACTTC.

This clonotype was found a few times. The V and J genes are TRBV4-1 and TRBJ1-1; D uncertain. Trimming shortened V by 1 base and J by 1 base, and 10 bases separated the two germline ends. Looked up from germline, CDR1 is MGHRA and CDR2 is YSYEKL. The CDR3 runs to 15 residues. CDR3 sequence reads: CASSQAAGQNTEAFF. CDR3 DNA: TGCGCCAGCAGCCAAGCGGCAGGCCAGAACACTGAAGCTTTCTTT.

CDR3 sequence reads: CASSPFGGDGYTF. The CDR3 DNA reads TGTGCCAGCAGCCCCTTTGGGGGCGATGGCTACACCTTC. The chain has TRBV7-9 and TRBJ1-2, with D possibly matching TRBD1 (6 bases). The germline V gene encodes CDR1 SEHNR and CDR2 FQNEAQ (reference sequence). V was trimmed by 5 bases and J by 6 bases, leaving 13 bases between them. The CDR3 contains 13 residues.

The chain uses TRBV28 and TRBJ2-1; the D is unclear. Germline CDR1 and CDR2: MDHEN and SYDVKM. V lost 5 bases and J 8 bases, leaving 13 bases between the germline ends. The CDR3 runs to 13 residues. CDR3 sequence reads: CASSPPVWDEQFF. In nucleotides, the CDR3 is TGTGCCAGCAGTCCCCCCGTCTGGGATGAGCAGTTCTTC.

This clonotype was found many times. The V gene is TRBV5-1, the J gene TRBJ2-1; 9 bases line up with TRBD1. This CDR3 is built from 15 residues. Trimming at V came to 4 bases and at J to 6 bases, leaving 8 bases not matched to a gene. Germline loops: CDR1 SGHRS, CDR2 YFSETQ. The CDR3 sequence is CASSPGQGKVNEQFF. The CDR3 bases are TGCGCCAGCAGCCCGGGACAGGGTAAGGTCAATGAGCAGTTCTTC.

This clonotype appeared a few times. The chain links TRBV2 to TRBJ1-3, with D unclear. In germline, CDR1 is SNHLY, CDR2 FYNNEI. V shed 6 bases and J shed 0 bases, with 9 bases lying between them. The CDR3 extends over 14 amino acids. The CDR3 coding sequence is TGTGCCAGCAGGTTGGACCGCTCTGGAAACACCATATATTTT. It is translated as CASRLDRSGNTIYF.

Points on this clonotype: A much larger clone differs by one base, so this may be a read error. The J gene is TRBJ2-2, the V gene TRBV7-3; 8 bases line up with TRBD1. CDR1 is SGHTA and CDR2 is FQGTGA in the germline V gene. The CDR3 length is 17 residues. DNA for the CDR3: TGCGCCAGCAGCCAAGAGACCAGGGGGCGAAACACCGGGGAGCTGTTTTTT. Its translation is CASSQETRGRNTGELFF.

This clonotype was counted a few times. DNA of the CDR3: TGCAGTGCATCGACTAGCGGGAGGGCAAGCTCCTACGAGCAGTACTTC. It yields the protein CSASTSGRASSYEQYF. J is TRBJ2-7 and V is TRBV20-1; 14 nucleotides agree with TRBD2. CDR1 and CDR2 from the germline V gene are DFQATT and SNEGSKA (reference sequence). Unmatched junction bases numbered 7, after V lost 6 bases and J lost 0 bases. The CDR3 extends over 16 amino acids.

The J gene is TRBJ2-5, the V gene TRBV28, with unresolved D. This CDR3 comprises 15 residues. Germline CDR1 reads MDHEN; CDR2 reads SYDVKM. Trimming left V 4 bases short and J 6 bases short, with 18 bases between. The CDR3 nucleotides read TGTGCCAGCAGTTCCCTGAATAGATTTGGAAAGACCCAGTACTTC. Amino acids: CASSSLNRFGKTQYF.

This clonotype was observed at least ten times. The chain links TRBV20-1 to TRBJ2-3, with no clear D. V gave up 0 bases and J gave up 4 bases, with 11 bases separating them. CDR3 length: 14 amino acids. The germline V gene has CDR1 DFQATT and CDR2 SNEGSKA (reference sequence). The CDR3 reads CSARDDIPPDTQYF. The CDR3 bases are TGCAGTGCTAGAGACGATATTCCGCCAGATACGCAGTATTTT.

This clonotype was observed many times. The genes are TRBV29-1 and TRBJ2-1, with D uncertain. CDR3 length: 13 amino acids. Trimming removed 5 bases at V and 1 base at J, with 9 bases between. CDR1 is SQVTM, CDR2 ANQGSEA, per germline. CDR3 protein: CSVRDGSYNEQFF. CDR3 coding DNA: TGCAGCGTTCGAGACGGATCCTACAATGAGCAGTTCTTC.

This clonotype was detected a few times. The chain is built from TRBV19 and TRBJ2-2; no clear D. CDR3 length: 14 amino acids. Germline V CDR1 and CDR2: LNHDA, SQIVND (reference sequence). The ends were cut back, 7 bases at V and 1 base at J, with 10 bases in the middle. The CDR3 coding sequence is TGTGCCAGTAAGTTACAGATGAACACCGGGGAGCTGTTTTTT. Translated, it gives CASKLQMNTGELFF. Using reference TRBV19 and TRBJ2-2 for the parts outside the CDR3, the full variable domain is DGGITQSPKYLFRKEGQNVTLSCEQNLNHDAMYWYRQDPGQGLRLIYYSQIVNDFQKGDIAEGYSVSREKKESFPLTVTSAQKNPTAFYLCASKLQMNTGELFFGEGSRLTVL.

Many counts were recorded for this clonotype. This sequence joins TRBV9 and TRBJ2-2; possible D gene TRBD2, 5 bases. This CDR3 is 16 amino acids long. From germline, CDR1 is SGDLS and CDR2 YYNGEE. Trimming pared 4 bases from V and 2 bases from J, leaving 15 bases between. CDR3 amino acids: CASSQFPGTNTGELFF. In nucleotides, the CDR3 is TGTGCCAGCAGCCAATTTCCGGGAACCAACACCGGGGAGCTGTTTTTT.

This clonotype has at least ten counts. This chain connects TRBV7-9 to TRBJ2-1; D may correspond to TRBD1 or TRBD2 (5 bases each). The V end was cut by 5 bases, the J end by 0 bases, with 11 bases between. Germline V lookup: CDR1 SEHNR, CDR2 FQNEAQ (reference sequence). This CDR3 region has 15 residues. The chain's CDR3 is CASSTGTTSYNEQFF. CDR3 bases: TGTGCCAGCAGCACCGGGACCACCTCCTACAATGAGCAGTTCTTC.